A selection of T cell receptor beta chains follows, all from one sample in a study of liver allograft versus peripheral blood T cells. Each CDR3 protein is one row after TCRdb ran MiXCR on the reads. The top ten clones hold about 10% of a sample with approximately 4,000 distinct CDR3 sequences, more than 13% of them seen once. The source of these receptors is a human patient who had a liver transplant. The graft donor may account for some of the T cells. The CDR3 runs from the conserved cysteine through the conserved F or W. Each record gives: D gene, clone size, J gene, V gene, CDR3 protein, CDR3 DNA. The D gene is left open where the match is weak. Clone sizes are given selectively: once, few, many, or a class where the clone is expanded.

D gene: .; clone size: medium-sized; J gene: TRBJ1-2; V gene: TRBV27; CDR3 protein: CASSPHPGQRPYGYTF; CDR3 DNA: TGTGCCAGCAGTCCTCACCCCGGACAGAGACCCTATGGCTACACCTTC
D gene: TRBD2; clone size: medium-sized; J gene: TRBJ2-5; V gene: TRBV24-1; CDR3 protein: CATSDSGLATDF; CDR3 DNA: TGTGCCACCAGTGACTCCGGACTAGCTACGGACTTC
D gene: .; clone size: large; J gene: TRBJ1-5; V gene: TRBV6-1; CDR3 protein: CASSEAAGADLNQPQHF; CDR3 DNA: TGTGCCAGCAGTGAAGCGGCGGGGGCAGACCTGAATCAGCCCCAGCATTTT
D gene: .; clone size: medium-sized; J gene: TRBJ1-5; V gene: TRBV19; CDR3 protein: CASWRGGNQPQHF; CDR3 DNA: TGTGCCAGTTGGAGGGGTGGCAATCAGCCCCAGCATTTT
D gene: .; clone size: medium-sized; J gene: TRBJ2-1; V gene: TRBV19; CDR3 protein: CASAGLDNEQFF; CDR3 DNA: TGTGCCAGTGCAGGGTTAGACAATGAGCAGTTCTTC
D gene: .; clone size: medium-sized; J gene: TRBJ2-7; V gene: TRBV27; CDR3 protein: CASSSTSYEQYF; CDR3 DNA: TGTGCCAGCAGTTCCACAAGCTACGAGCAGTACTTC
D gene: TRBD1; clone size: .; J gene: TRBJ1-1; V gene: TRBV28; CDR3 protein: CASSLLGTGGEAFF; CDR3 DNA: TGTGCCAGCAGTTTATTGGGGACAGGGGGCGAAGCTTTCTTT
D gene: .; clone size: medium-sized; J gene: TRBJ1-2; V gene: TRBV19; CDR3 protein: CASSIGTSSNYGYTF; CDR3 DNA: TGTGCCAGTAGTATAGGGACCTCCTCCAACTATGGCTACACCTTC
D gene: .; clone size: .; J gene: TRBJ2-7; V gene: TRBV11-2; CDR3 protein: CASSLAGVYEQYF; CDR3 DNA: TGTGCCAGCAGCTTAGCGGGGGTGTACGAGCAGTACTTC
D gene: .; clone size: medium-sized; J gene: TRBJ1-6; V gene: TRBV6-6; CDR3 protein: CASSISANSPLHF; CDR3 DNA: TGTGCCAGCAGTATATCGGCTAATTCACCCCTCCACTTT
D gene: TRBD1; clone size: medium-sized; J gene: TRBJ2-2; V gene: TRBV18; CDR3 protein: CASPGQGTGELFF; CDR3 DNA: TGTGCCAGCCCCGGACAGGGCACCGGGGAGCTGTTTTTT
D gene: .; clone size: few; J gene: TRBJ2-7; V gene: TRBV7-2; CDR3 protein: CASSFTPGEQYF; CDR3 DNA: TGTGCCAGCAGCTTTACCCCGGGAGAGCAGTACTTC
D gene: .; clone size: medium-sized; J gene: TRBJ2-1; V gene: TRBV6-5; CDR3 protein: CASSYSGPWTVMDNEQFF; CDR3 DNA: TGTGCCAGCAGTTACTCGGGACCTTGGACAGTAATGGACAATGAGCAGTTCTTC
D gene: TRBD1; clone size: many; J gene: TRBJ1-1; V gene: TRBV20-1; CDR3 protein: CSAGDPQGAEDEAFF; CDR3 DNA: TGCAGTGCAGGCGACCCACAGGGGGCGGAGGATGAAGCTTTCTTT
D gene: .; clone size: medium-sized; J gene: TRBJ2-7; V gene: TRBV28; CDR3 protein: CASSFRGRVSYEQYF; CDR3 DNA: TGTGCCAGCAGTTTCCGGGGAAGGGTATCCTACGAGCAGTACTTC
D gene: TRBD1; clone size: .; J gene: TRBJ1-4; V gene: TRBV6-6; CDR3 protein: CASSSSTGPYEKLFF; CDR3 DNA: TGTGCCAGCAGTTCCTCGACAGGGCCCTACGAAAAACTGTTTTTT
D gene: TRBD1; clone size: medium-sized; J gene: TRBJ1-3; V gene: TRBV28; CDR3 protein: CASSLKDRGLLGGNTIYF; CDR3 DNA: TGTGCCAGCAGTTTAAAGGACAGGGGGCTACTAGGTGGAAACACCATATATTTT
D gene: .; clone size: many; J gene: TRBJ2-7; V gene: TRBV6-6; CDR3 protein: CASSSPSEVNEQYF; CDR3 DNA: TGTGCCAGCAGCTCTCCGTCGGAGGTGAACGAGCAGTACTTC
D gene: TRBD1; clone size: many; J gene: TRBJ2-1; V gene: TRBV12-5; CDR3 protein: CASAPGGDEQFF; CDR3 DNA: TGTGCTAGTGCCCCAGGGGGCGATGAGCAGTTCTTC
D gene: .; clone size: many; J gene: TRBJ2-3; V gene: TRBV19; CDR3 protein: CASSLQGERTDTQYF; CDR3 DNA: TGTGCCAGTAGTCTTCAAGGGGAACGGACAGATACGCAGTATTTT
D gene: .; clone size: large; J gene: TRBJ1-2; V gene: TRBV6-2/TRBV6-3; CDR3 protein: CASSYPRTGNYGYTF; CDR3 DNA: TGTGCCAGCAGTTACCCTCGGACGGGAAACTATGGCTACACCTTC
D gene: .; clone size: few; J gene: TRBJ2-3; V gene: TRBV19; CDR3 protein: CASWGASADTQYF; CDR3 DNA: TGTGCCAGTTGGGGGGCATCGGCAGATACGCAGTATTTT
D gene: .; clone size: medium-sized; J gene: TRBJ1-2; V gene: TRBV6-6; CDR3 protein: CASSYLLVAGEVGYTF; CDR3 DNA: TGTGCCAGCAGTTACCTATTAGTAGCAGGGGAGGTGGGCTACACCTTC
D gene: .; clone size: medium-sized; J gene: TRBJ2-2; V gene: TRBV28; CDR3 protein: CASSTGVGLTAGELFF; CDR3 DNA: TGTGCCAGCAGCACCGGTGTGGGGTTAACGGCCGGGGAGCTGTTTTTT
D gene: .; clone size: many; J gene: TRBJ1-4; V gene: TRBV20-1; CDR3 protein: CSARDLGGWEKLFF; CDR3 DNA: TGCAGTGCTAGAGATCTGGGGGGCTGGGAAAAACTGTTTTTT
D gene: TRBD1; clone size: medium-sized; J gene: TRBJ1-1; V gene: TRBV19; CDR3 protein: CASNTGGTEAFF; CDR3 DNA: TGTGCCAGTAATACAGGGGGCACTGAAGCTTTCTTT
D gene: .; clone size: few; J gene: TRBJ1-1; V gene: TRBV12-5; CDR3 protein: CASGLVGIEAFF; CDR3 DNA: TGTGCTAGTGGTTTGGTGGGCATTGAAGCTTTCTTT
D gene: TRBD2; clone size: many; J gene: TRBJ2-7; V gene: TRBV7-9; CDR3 protein: CASNPGLPYEQYF; CDR3 DNA: TGTGCTAGCAATCCGGGACTACCCTACGAGCAGTACTTC
D gene: TRBD2; clone size: medium-sized; J gene: TRBJ2-2; V gene: TRBV9; CDR3 protein: CASSVEFRGTSGPNTGELFF; CDR3 DNA: TGTGCCAGCAGCGTAGAGTTTCGGGGGACTAGCGGTCCGAACACCGGGGAGCTGTTTTTT
D gene: .; clone size: many; J gene: TRBJ1-1; V gene: TRBV28; CDR3 protein: CASSSPPDRGILNTEAFF; CDR3 DNA: TGTGCCAGCAGTTCTCCACCAGACCGCGGGATCTTAAACACTGAAGCTTTCTTT
D gene: .; clone size: .; J gene: TRBJ1-3; V gene: TRBV9; CDR3 protein: CASSVGGWGPGNTIYF; CDR3 DNA: TGTGCCAGCAGCGTAGGTGGTTGGGGGCCAGGAAACACCATATATTTT
D gene: .; clone size: medium-sized; J gene: TRBJ1-6; V gene: TRBV27; CDR3 protein: CASSLWSSYNSPLHF; CDR3 DNA: TGTGCCAGCAGTCTCTGGAGCTCCTATAATTCACCCCTCCACTTT
D gene: .; clone size: medium-sized; J gene: TRBJ1-3; V gene: TRBV7-2; CDR3 protein: CASSLTPPSGNTIYF; CDR3 DNA: TGTGCCAGCAGCTTAACCCCCCCCTCTGGAAACACCATATATTTT
D gene: .; clone size: medium-sized; J gene: TRBJ1-2; V gene: TRBV5-6; CDR3 protein: CASSWGGGYTF; CDR3 DNA: TGTGCCAGCAGCTGGGGAGGTGGCTACACCTTC
D gene: .; clone size: medium-sized; J gene: TRBJ1-5; V gene: TRBV27; CDR3 protein: CASSLSSPGFNQPQHF; CDR3 DNA: TGTGCCAGCAGTTTATCGTCCCCAGGGTTCAATCAGCCCCAGCATTTT
D gene: .; clone size: medium-sized; J gene: TRBJ2-1; V gene: TRBV11-2; CDR3 protein: CASRTSSSYNEQFF; CDR3 DNA: TGTGCTTCCAGAACGTCGAGCTCCTACAATGAGCAGTTCTTC
D gene: TRBD1; clone size: many; J gene: TRBJ1-1; V gene: TRBV19; CDR3 protein: CASCLQGAGGTEAFF; CDR3 DNA: TGTGCCAGTTGTCTACAGGGGGCTGGGGGCACTGAAGCTTTCTTT
D gene: TRBD1; clone size: medium-sized; J gene: TRBJ2-7; V gene: TRBV19; CDR3 protein: CASGQGTPYEQYF; CDR3 DNA: TGTGCCAGTGGACAGGGAACCCCCTACGAGCAGTACTTC
D gene: .; clone size: many; J gene: TRBJ2-7; V gene: TRBV5-4; CDR3 protein: CASSSSLGQTYEQYF; CDR3 DNA: TGTGCCAGCAGCTCGAGCCTTGGACAGACCTACGAGCAGTACTTC
D gene: .; clone size: medium-sized; J gene: TRBJ1-2; V gene: TRBV6-5; CDR3 protein: CASSVRGTYGYTF; CDR3 DNA: TGTGCCAGCAGTGTCCGGGGAACCTATGGCTACACCTTC